The following is a T cell receptor (beta chain) sequence with its context. Its antigen has not been determined. No much larger clone is present one base from it, and per-base qualities are unavailable. The data originate from a study of blood T cell repertoires in COVID-19 (TCRdb year 2020). Looking at the study overall: The collaborator samples originated in the United States, Italy and Spain and spanned the acute and convalescent phases of COVID-19. The material from the prospective study consisted of cDNA or gDNA derived from T cells, B-cell-depleted T cells, or PBMCs. Deeply sampled blood TCRbeta repertoires from subjects exposed to, actively infected with, or recovered from COVID-19 were included in the dataset. The sample metadata nearly always contained a de-identified subject ID, COVID-19 status, age in years and sex. Where HLA class I and class II types were available, the types were taken from metadata supplied by the sample provider, not from assay-based typing. The repertoires were released in a freely available public database meant as a resource for research on the immune response to SARS-CoV-2. The samples were drawn from two sources: the first 160 participants of the ongoing ImmuneRACE study, and approximately 1,300 subjects contributed by 6 global collaborators.

TCRbeta CDR3 regions were amplified from genomic DNA using the immunoSEQ Assay, a bias-controlled multiplex PCR. Under the source paper's analysis protocol: The number of nucleated cells in each sample was estimated by amplification of reference gene primers within the assay. Sequence reads were collapsed and filtered to measure the absolute abundance of every unique TCRbeta CDR3 rearrangement. For each sample, productive Simpson clonality was calculated as the square root of Simpson's diversity index over productive rearrangements. Entries here come from immuneACCESS through TCRdb and include only in-frame sequences with V and J called. Some clones fail to appear in such tables; in the studies checked, an unresolved V gene covers under half of the shortfall, and the cause of the remainder is unknown. That table supplies the V and J calls and clone size; D and trimming were determined from the DNA. This sample is represented by hundreds of thousands of clones; 70% to 90% of them were singletons. Of the sample, around 2% is held by the ten largest clones.

Samples from volunteer blood donors who had recovered from COVID-19 were contributed by a second Seattle source. Each collaborating institution followed its own protocols to collect whole blood in K2EDTA tubes. For TCRbeta analysis, collaborator samples were shipped as frozen whole blood, as isolated PBMCs, or as DNA extracted from either sample type. The CDR3 has 15 amino acids, counting the end cysteine and phenylalanine. CDR3 DNA only is kept here, 45 bases in frame from base 1. V is pared back by 4 bases and J by 3 bases, with 15 bases lying between the germline termini. According to the germline V gene, CDR1 reads KGHSH and CDR2 reads LQKENI. Results and caveats for the whole study, not just this receptor: The amount of clinical and demographic metadata varied by source and participant and was provided uncurated.

The specimen was peripheral blood. The sequence came from a woman in her forties who had recovered from COVID-19. The V and J genes are TRBV18 and TRBJ1-2; TRBD1 is possibly the D segment (5 matching bases). The CDR3 reads CASSLSWGDDYGYTF. The nucleotides read TGTGCCAGCTCACTGAGTTGGGGGGATGACTATGGCTACACCTTC.